This TCR beta chain was sequenced in a study of T cell clonotyping in hematopoietic cell transplantation. Study context: Recipients' pretransplant samples followed cytoreduction. Notes on the study in general: Broader posttransplant TCR repertoire diversity was predicted by graft donor and pretransplant recipient Inverse Simpson Index values. CD4 and CD8 repertoire contributions could not be separated without sorting. Pathologically expanded recipient clonotypes increased progressively from day 30 to day 180 as diversity fell.

CDR1 is MGHDK and CDR2 is SYGVNS in the germline V gene. V trimming: 3 bases; J trimming: 10 bases; junction bases outside the gene matches: 8. The CDR3 sequence is 14 residues long. Time point in this sample: recipient sample about 28 days before transplant, after cytoreduction. Of note for this clone: No antigen is known for it.

Clones were read by immunoSEQ multiplex PCR, and TCRdb kept only the in-frame ones, dropping some. The repertoire includes tens of thousands of clones, roughly three quarters of them detected once, and about 6% sits in the top ten. The chain couples TRBV25-1 to TRBJ1-2; 10 nucleotides align to TRBD1. The specimen comprised peripheral blood mononuclear cells, sampled before stem cell transplant. This receptor was identified in a man aged 50 to 59 with myelodysplastic syndrome. Some clones in this sample may be carry-over from other donors' samples. CDR3 bases: TGTGCCAGCAGTGAGCAGGCGAGACAGGGGGCCTACACCTTC. Its translation is CASSEQARQGAYTF.